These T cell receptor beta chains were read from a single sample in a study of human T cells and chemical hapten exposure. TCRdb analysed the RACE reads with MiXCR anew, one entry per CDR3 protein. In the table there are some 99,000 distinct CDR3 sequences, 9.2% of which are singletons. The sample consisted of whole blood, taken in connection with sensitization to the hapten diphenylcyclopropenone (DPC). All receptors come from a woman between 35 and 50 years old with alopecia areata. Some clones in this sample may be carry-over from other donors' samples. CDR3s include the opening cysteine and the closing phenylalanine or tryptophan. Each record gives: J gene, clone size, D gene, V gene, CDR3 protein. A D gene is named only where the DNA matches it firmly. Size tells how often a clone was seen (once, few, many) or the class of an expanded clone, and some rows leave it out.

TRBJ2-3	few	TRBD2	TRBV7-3	CASSLDLAGSTDTQYF
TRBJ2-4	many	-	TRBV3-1	CASSQGVAKNIQYF
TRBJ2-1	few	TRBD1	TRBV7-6	CASSPTGQGYKFF
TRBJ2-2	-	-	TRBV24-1	CATSDLLTGELFF
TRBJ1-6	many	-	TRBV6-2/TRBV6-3	CASKAWTTNNSPLHF
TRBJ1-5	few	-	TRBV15	CATGGRDYSNQPQHF
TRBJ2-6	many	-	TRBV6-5	CASAWGSVLSSGANVLTF
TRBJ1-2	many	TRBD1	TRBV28	CASSFITLTGNYGYTF
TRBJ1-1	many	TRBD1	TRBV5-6	CASTPGTGGDDTEAFF
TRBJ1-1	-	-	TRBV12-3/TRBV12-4	CASSTGLATEAFF
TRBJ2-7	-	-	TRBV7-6	CASSLRSGSSYEQYF
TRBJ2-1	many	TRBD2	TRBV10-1	CASGTSGTGSYNEQFF
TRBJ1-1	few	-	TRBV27	CASSPSGVNTEAFF
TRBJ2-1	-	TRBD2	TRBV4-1	CASSQSSGGAGEQFF
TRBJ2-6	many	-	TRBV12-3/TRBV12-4	CASSSVSAGANVLTF
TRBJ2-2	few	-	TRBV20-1	CSARDNSGSGELFF
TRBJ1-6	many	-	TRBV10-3	CAIRSYWDSPLHF
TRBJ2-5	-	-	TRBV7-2	CASSSGLEETQYF
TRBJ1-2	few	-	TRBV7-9	CASSLTRIDLSYGYTF
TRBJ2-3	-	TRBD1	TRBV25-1	CASSAYLGQGASTDTQYF
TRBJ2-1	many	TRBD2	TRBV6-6	CASSEISGGAYNEQFF
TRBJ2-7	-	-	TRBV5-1	CASRDTRSYEQYF
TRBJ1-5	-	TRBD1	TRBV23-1	CASSHRQGAGNQPQHF
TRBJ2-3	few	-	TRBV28	CASTFRGAGDDTQYF
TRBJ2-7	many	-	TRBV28	CATRRGPIWSDEQYF
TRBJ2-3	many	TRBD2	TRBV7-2	CASSLVAGPDTQYF
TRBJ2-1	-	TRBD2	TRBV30	CALSGGGNEQFF
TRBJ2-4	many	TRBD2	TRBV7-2	CASSSGLAGGEQYF
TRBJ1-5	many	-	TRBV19	CASSIDRANQPQHF
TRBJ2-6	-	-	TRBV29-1	CSLHSGANVLTF